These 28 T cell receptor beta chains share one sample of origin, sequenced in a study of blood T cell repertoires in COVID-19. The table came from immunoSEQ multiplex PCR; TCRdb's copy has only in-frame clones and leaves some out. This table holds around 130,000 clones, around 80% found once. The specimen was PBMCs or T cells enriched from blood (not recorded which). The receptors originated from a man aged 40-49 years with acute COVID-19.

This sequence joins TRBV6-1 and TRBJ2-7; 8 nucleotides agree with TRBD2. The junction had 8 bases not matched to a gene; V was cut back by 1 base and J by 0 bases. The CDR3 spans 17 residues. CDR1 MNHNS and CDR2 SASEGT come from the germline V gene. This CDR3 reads CASSEVTSAEFSYEQYF. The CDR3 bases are TGTGCCAGCAGTGAAGTGACTAGCGCCGAATTCTCCTACGAGCAGTACTTC.

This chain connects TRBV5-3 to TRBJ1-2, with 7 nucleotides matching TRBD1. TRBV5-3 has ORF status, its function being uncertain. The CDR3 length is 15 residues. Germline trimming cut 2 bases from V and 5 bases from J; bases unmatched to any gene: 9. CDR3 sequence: CARSFKGQLPYGYTF. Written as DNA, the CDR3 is TGTGCCAGAAGCTTCAAGGGACAGCTACCTTATGGCTACACCTTC.

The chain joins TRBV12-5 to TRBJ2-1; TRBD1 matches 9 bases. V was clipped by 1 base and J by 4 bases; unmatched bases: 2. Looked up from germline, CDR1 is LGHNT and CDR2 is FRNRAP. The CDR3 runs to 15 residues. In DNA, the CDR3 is TGTGCTAGTGGTTTGGGGGACAGGGAGTACAATGAGCAGTTCTTC. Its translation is CASGLGDREYNEQFF.

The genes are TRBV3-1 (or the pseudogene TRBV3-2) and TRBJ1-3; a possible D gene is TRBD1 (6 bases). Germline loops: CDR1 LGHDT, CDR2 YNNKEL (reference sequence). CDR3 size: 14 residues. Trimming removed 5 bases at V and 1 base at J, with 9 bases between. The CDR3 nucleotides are TGTGCCAGCAGCGATACAGGGTCTGGAAACACCATATATTTT. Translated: CASSDTGSGNTIYF.

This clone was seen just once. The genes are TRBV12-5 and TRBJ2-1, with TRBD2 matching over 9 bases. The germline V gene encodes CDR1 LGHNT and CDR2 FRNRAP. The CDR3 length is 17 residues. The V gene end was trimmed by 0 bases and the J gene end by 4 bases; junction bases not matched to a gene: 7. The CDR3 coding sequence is TGTGCTAGTGGTTTGGTACCAGCGGGGGGCTATTACAATGAGCAGTTCTTC. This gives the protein CASGLVPAGGYYNEQFF.

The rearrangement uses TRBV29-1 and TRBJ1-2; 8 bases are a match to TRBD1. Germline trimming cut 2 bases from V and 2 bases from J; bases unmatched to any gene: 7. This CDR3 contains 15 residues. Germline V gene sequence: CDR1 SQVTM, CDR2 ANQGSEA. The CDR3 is CSVEYGDRKNYGYTF. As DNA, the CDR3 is TGCAGCGTTGAATATGGGGACAGGAAAAACTATGGCTACACCTTC.

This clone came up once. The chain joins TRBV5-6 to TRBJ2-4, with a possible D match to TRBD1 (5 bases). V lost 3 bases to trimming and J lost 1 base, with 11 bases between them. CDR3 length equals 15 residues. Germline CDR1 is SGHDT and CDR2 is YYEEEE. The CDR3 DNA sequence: TGTGCCAGCAGCTACAGGATCGAGGCCAAAAACATTCAGTACTTC. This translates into CASSYRIEAKNIQYF.

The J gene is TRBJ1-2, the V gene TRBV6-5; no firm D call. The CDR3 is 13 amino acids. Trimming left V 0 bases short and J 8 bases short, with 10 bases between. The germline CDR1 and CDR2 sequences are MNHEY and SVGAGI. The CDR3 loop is CASSYSATGGYTF. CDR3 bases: TGTGCCAGCAGTTACTCGGCGACCGGGGGCTACACCTTC.

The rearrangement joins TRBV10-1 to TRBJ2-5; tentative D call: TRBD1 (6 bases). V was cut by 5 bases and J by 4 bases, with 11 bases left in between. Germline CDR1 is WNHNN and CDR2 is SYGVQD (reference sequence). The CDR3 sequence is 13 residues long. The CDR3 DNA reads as TGCGCCAGCAGTAGGACAGTAGGAGAGACCCAGTACTTC. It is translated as CASSRTVGETQYF.

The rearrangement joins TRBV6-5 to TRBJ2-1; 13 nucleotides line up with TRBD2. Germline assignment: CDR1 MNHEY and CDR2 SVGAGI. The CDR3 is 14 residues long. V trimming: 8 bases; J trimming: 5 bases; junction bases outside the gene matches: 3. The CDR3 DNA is TGTGCCAGCCTCGGACTAGCGGGGGACAATGAGCAGTTCTTC. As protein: CASLGLAGDNEQFF.

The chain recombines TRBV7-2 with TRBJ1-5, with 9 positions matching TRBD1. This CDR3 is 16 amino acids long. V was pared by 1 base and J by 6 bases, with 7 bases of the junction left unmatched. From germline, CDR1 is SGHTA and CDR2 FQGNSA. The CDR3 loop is CASSLEFGTGSQPQHF. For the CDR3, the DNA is TGTGCCAGCAGCTTAGAGTTCGGGACAGGGAGTCAGCCCCAGCATTTT.

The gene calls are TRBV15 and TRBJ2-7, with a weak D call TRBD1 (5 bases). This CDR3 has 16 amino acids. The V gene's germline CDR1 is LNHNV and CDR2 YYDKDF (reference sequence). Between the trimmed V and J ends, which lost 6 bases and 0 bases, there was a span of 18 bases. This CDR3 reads CATSPDETGSSYEQYF. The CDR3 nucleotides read TGTGCCACCAGTCCTGATGAAACAGGAAGCTCCTACGAGCAGTACTTC.

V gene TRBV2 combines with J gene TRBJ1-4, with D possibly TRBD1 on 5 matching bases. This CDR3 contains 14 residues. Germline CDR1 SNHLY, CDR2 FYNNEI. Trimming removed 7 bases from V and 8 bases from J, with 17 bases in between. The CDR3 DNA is TGTGCCAGCAAGGGAGGCAGGGATGAGGAAAAACTGTTTTTT. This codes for CASKGGRDEEKLFF.

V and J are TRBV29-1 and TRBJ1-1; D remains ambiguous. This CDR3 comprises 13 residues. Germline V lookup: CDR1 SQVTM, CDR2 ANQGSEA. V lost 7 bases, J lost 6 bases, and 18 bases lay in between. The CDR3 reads CSASSREEAEAFF. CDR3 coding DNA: TGCAGCGCCTCCAGCCGGGAAGAGGCTGAAGCTTTCTTT.

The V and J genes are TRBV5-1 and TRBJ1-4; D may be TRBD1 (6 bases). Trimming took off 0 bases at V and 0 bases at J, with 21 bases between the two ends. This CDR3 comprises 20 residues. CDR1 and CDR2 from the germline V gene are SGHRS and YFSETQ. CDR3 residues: CASSLAGTLPGSATNEKLFF. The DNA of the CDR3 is TGCGCCAGCAGCTTGGCCGGGACATTACCGGGTTCTGCAACTAATGAAAAACTGTTTTTT. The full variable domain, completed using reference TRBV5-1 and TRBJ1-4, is KAGVTQTPRYLIKTRGQQVTLSCSPISGHRSVSWYQQTPGQGLQFLFEYFSETQRNKGNFPGRFSGRQFSNSRSEMNVSTLELGDSALYLCASSLAGTLPGSATNEKLFFGSGTQLSVL.

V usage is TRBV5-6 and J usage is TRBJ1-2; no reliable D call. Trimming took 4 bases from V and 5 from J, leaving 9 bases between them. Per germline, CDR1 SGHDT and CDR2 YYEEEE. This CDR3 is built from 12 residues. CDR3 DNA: TGTGCCAGCAGCCTCGACACGTATGGCTACACCTTC. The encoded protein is CASSLDTYGYTF.

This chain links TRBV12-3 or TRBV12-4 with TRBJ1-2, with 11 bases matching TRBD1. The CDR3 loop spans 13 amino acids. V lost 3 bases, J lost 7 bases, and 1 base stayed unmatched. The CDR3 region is CASSLGQGVGYTF. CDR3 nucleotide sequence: TGTGCCAGCAGTTTGGGACAGGGGGTTGGCTACACCTTC.

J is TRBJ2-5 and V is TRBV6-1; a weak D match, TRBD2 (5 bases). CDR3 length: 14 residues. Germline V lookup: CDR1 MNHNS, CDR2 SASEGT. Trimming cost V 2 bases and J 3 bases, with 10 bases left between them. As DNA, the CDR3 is TGTGCCAGCAGTGAATTTGTCGGGGAAGAGACCCAGTACTTC. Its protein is CASSEFVGEETQYF.

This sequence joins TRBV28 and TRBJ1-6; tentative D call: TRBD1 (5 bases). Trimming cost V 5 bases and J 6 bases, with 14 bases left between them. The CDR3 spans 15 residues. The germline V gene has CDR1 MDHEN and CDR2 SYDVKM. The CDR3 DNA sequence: TGTGCCAGCAGTGTCCGGGCAGGGATTAATTCACCCCTCCACTTT. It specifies CASSVRAGINSPLHF.

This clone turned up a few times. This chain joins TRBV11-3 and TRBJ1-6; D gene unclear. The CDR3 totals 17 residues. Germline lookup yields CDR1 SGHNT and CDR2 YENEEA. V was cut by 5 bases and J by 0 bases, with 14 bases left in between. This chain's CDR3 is CASSPRLLSSYNSPLHF. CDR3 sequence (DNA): TGTGCCAGCAGCCCCAGACTGTTAAGCTCCTATAATTCACCCCTCCACTTT. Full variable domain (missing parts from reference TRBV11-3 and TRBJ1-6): EAGVVQSPRYKIIEKKQPVAFWCNPISGHNTLYWYLQNLGQGPELLIRYENEEAVDDSQLPKDRFSAERLKGVDSTLKIQPAELGDSAVYLCASSPRLLSSYNSPLHFGNGTRLTVT.

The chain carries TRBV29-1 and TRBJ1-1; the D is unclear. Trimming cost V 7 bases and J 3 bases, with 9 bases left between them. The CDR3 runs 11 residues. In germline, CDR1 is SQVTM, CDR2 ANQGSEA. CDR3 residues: CSARGYTEAFF. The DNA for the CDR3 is TGCAGCGCACGCGGGTACACTGAAGCTTTCTTT.

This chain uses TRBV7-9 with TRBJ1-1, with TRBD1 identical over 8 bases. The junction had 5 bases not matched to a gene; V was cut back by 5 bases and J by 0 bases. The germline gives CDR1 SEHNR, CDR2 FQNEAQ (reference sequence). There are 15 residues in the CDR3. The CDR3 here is CASSAGQGLNTEAFF. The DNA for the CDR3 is TGTGCCAGCAGCGCTGGACAGGGATTGAACACTGAAGCTTTCTTT.

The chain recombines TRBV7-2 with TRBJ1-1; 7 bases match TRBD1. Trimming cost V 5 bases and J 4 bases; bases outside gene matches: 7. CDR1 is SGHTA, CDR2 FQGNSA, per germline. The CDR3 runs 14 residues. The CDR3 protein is CASSKRQGPTEAFF. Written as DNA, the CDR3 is TGTGCCAGCAGCAAGCGACAGGGACCCACTGAAGCTTTCTTT.

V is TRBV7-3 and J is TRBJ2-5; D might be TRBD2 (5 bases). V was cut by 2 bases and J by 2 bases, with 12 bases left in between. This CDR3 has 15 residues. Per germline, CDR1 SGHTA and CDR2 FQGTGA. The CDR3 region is CASSLLGSWQETQYF. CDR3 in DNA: TGTGCCAGCAGCTTACTTGGGAGTTGGCAAGAGACCCAGTACTTC. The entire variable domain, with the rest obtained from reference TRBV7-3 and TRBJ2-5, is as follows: GAGVSQTPSNKVTEKGKYVELRCDPISGHTALYWYRQSLGQGPEFLIYFQGTGAADDSGLPNDRFFAVRPEGSVSTLKIQRTERGDSAVYLCASSLLGSWQETQYFGPGTRLLVL.

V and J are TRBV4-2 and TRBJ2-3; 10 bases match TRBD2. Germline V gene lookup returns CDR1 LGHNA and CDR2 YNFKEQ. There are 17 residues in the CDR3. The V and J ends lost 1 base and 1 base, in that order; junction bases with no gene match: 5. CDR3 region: CASSQASGTSGTDTQYF. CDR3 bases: TGTGCCAGCAGCCAAGCGTCCGGGACTAGCGGCACAGATACGCAGTATTTT.

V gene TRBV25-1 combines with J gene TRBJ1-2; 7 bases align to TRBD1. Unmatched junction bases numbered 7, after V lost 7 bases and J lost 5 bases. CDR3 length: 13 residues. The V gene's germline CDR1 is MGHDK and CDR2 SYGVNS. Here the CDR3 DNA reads TGTGCCAGCACTGGGACAGATTTTTATGGCTACACCTTC. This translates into CASTGTDFYGYTF.

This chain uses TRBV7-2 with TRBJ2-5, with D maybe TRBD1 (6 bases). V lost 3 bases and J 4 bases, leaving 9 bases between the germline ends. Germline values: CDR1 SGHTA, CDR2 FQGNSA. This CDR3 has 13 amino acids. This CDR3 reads CASSFTGRETQYF. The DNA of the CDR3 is TGTGCCAGCAGCTTTACAGGGAGAGAGACCCAGTACTTC.

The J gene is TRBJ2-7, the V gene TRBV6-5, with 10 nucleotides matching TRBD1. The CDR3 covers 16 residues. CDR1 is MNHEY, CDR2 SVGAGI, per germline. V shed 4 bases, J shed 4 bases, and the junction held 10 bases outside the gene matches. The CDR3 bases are TGTGCCAGCAGTTTATGGGCCGGGACAGGGGCTTACGAGCAGTACTTC. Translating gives CASSLWAGTGAYEQYF.